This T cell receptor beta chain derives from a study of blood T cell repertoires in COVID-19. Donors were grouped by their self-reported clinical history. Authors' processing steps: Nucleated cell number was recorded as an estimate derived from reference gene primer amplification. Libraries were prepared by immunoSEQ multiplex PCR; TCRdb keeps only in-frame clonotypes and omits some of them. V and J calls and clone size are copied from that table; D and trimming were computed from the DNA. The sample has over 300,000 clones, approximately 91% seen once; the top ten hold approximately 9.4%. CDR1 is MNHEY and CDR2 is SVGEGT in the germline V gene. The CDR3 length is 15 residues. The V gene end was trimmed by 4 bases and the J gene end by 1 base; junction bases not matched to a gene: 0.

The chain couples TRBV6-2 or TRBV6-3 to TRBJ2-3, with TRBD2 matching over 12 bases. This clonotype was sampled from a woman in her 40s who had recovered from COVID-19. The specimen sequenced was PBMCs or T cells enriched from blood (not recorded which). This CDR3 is CASSSSGRGTDTQYF. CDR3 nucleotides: TGTGCCAGCAGTTCTAGCGGGAGGGGCACAGATACGCAGTATTTT.